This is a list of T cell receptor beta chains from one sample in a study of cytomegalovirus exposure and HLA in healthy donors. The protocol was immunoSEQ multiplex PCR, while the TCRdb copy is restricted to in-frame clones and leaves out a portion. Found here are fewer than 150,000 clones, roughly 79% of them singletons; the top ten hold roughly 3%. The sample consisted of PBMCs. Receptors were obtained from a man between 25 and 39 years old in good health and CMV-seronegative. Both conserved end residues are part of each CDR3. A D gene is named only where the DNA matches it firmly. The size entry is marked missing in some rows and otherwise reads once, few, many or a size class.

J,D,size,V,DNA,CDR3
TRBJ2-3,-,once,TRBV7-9,TGTGCCGGGCGCGGGAAAAACACAGATACGCAGTATTTT,CAGRGKNTDTQYF
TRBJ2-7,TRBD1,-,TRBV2,TGTGCCAGTAGGGACAGGGTGGGGTCCTACGAGCAGTACTTC,CASRDRVGSYEQYF
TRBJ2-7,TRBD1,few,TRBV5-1,TGCGCCAGCAGCTTAAAGGGGACAGGGGCCTACGAGCAGTACTTC,CASSLKGTGAYEQYF
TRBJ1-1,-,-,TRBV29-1,TGCAGCGTTGTGCGGGGCCTCACTGAAGCTTTCTTT,CSVVRGLTEAFF
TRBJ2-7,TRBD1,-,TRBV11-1,TGTGCCAGCAGCCGTGGACAGGGTAACTACGAGCAGTACTTC,CASSRGQGNYEQYF
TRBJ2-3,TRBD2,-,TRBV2,TGTGCCAGCAGGCGCGGGGGGGCCGGAGCAGATACGCAGTATTTT,CASRRGGAGADTQYF
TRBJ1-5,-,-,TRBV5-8,TGTGCCAGCAGCCTGACTGGTATTAGCAATCAGCCCCAGCATTTT,CASSLTGISNQPQHF
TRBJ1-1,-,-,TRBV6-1,TGTGCCAGCAGTGAGGAGGGAGGGCGGAACACTGAAGCTTTCTTT,CASSEEGGRNTEAFF
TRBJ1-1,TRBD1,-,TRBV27,TGTGCCAGCAGTTTCTTTCCGGGACAGGGGTTTATGAACACTGAAGCTTTCTTT,CASSFFPGQGFMNTEAFF
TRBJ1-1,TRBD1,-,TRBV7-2,TGTGCCAGTGCACAGGGGTCGAGGGAAGCTTTCTTT,CASAQGSREAFF
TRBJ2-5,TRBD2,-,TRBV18,TGTGCCAGCTCAGACGTTACTAGCGGGCAAGAGACCCAGTACTTC,CASSDVTSGQETQYF
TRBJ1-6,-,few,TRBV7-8,TGTGCCAGCAGCTCAGGGGACCCCAATTCACCCCTCCACTTT,CASSSGDPNSPLHF
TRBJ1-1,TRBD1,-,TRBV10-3,TGTGCCATCAGTGGGAGGGGGCGAGAAGTGGACACTGAAGCTTTCTTT,CAISGRGREVDTEAFF
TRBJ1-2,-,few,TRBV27,-,CASSLFGQGAPTF
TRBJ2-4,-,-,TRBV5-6,TGTGCCAGCAGCTTAGAAGGGGTGTGGAACATTCAGTACTTC,CASSLEGVWNIQYF
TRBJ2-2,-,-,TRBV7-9,TGTGCCAGCAGCCCCCAGCGGACTAGGGAGCTGTTTTTT,CASSPQRTRELFF
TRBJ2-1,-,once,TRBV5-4,TGTGCCAGCAGCCCCCGGGGGGCCCTTTACTACAATGAGCAGTTCTTC,CASSPRGALYYNEQFF
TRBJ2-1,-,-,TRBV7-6,TGTGCCAGCAGCTTAGAGACCGGGACTTGGTCCTACAATGAGCAGTTCTTC,CASSLETGTWSYNEQFF
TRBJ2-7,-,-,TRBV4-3,TGCGCCAGCAGCCAAGAGCGGTTCAACTCCTACGAGCAGTACTTC,CASSQERFNSYEQYF